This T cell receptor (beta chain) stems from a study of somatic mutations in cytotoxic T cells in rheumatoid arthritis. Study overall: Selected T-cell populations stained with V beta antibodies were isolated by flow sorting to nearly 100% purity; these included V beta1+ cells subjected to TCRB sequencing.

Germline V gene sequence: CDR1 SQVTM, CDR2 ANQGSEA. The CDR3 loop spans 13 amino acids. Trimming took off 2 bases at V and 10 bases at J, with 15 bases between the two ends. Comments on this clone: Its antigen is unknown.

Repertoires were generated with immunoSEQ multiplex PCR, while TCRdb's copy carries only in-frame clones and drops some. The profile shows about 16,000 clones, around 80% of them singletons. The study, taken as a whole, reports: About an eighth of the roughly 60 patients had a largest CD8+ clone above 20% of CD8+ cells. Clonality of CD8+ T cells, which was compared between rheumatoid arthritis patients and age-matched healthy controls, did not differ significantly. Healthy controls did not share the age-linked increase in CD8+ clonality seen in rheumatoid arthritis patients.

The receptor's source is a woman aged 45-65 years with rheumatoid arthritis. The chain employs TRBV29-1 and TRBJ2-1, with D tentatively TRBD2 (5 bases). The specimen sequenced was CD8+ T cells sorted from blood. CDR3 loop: CSVESLLAREQFF. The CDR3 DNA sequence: TGCAGCGTTGAAAGTTTGCTAGCCCGCGAGCAGTTCTTC.